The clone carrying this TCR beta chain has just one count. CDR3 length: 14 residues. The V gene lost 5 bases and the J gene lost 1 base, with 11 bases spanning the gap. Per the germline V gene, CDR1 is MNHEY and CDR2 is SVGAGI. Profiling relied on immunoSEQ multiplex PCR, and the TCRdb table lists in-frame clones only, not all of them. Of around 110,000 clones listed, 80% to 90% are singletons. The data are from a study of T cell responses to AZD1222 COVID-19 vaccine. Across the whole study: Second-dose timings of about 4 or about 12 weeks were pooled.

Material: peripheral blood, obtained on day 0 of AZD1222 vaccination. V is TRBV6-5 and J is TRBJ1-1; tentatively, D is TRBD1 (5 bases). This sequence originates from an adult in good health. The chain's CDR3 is CASSPSGTNTEAFF. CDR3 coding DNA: TGTGCCAGCAGTCCGTCGGGGACGAACACTGAAGCTTTCTTT.